This TCR beta chain was sequenced for a study of shared clonotypes between healthy human individuals. As regards this clone: Its specificity is not known.

CD45RO-negative cells were positively selected for CCR7, leaving out terminally differentiated effector memory CD45RA+ cells. There were no recent acute infections or vaccinations among the donors, who were healthy HIV-negative adults. For every subset, genomic DNA was evenly distributed across several immunoSEQ plates. TCRdb's table, derived via immunoSEQ multiplex PCR, lists solely in-frame clones and lacks some. The profile covers about 2.1 million clones, with 85% to 95% appearing a single time and 1.5% to 2% taken by the ten largest. Study-wide results and limits: Shared across a handful of donors were roughly 4.8% of the naive CD4 clonotypes.

From germline, CDR1 is MNHEY and CDR2 SMNVEV (reference sequence). This CDR3 has 13 residues. V gave up 5 bases and J gave up 0 bases, with 8 bases separating them. This chain links TRBV27 with TRBJ2-7; D gene uncertain. The sample consisted of naive CD8+ T cells from PBMCs. The TCR sequence derives from a man between 18 and 29 years old in good health. Some clones in this sample may be carry-over from other donors' samples. The CDR3 is CASSGKSSYEQYF. Here the CDR3 DNA reads TGTGCCAGCAGTGGAAAAAGCTCCTACGAGCAGTACTTC.